The 14 T cell receptor beta chains listed next were all sequenced from one sample in a study of T cell repertoires in cytomegalovirus infection. These receptors have no identified antigens. TCRdb re-derived calls from the reads in MiXCR, one entry per CDR3 protein. The table has some 940,000 distinct CDR3 sequences, around 29% seen once. The starting material was cultured CD8+ T cells from PBMCs, obtained from culture after CMV antigen stimulation. These receptors were collected from a human donor in good health (CMV status not recorded). Some clones in this sample may be carry-over from other donors' samples.

The J gene is TRBJ1-6, the V gene TRBV11-3, with TRBD1 matching over 9 bases. The CDR3 length is 13 residues. Germline lookup yields CDR1 SGHNT and CDR2 YENEEA. Trimming cost V 4 bases and J 13 bases; bases outside gene matches: 5. The CDR3 protein is CASSWGQGSPLHF. The DNA for the CDR3 is TGTGCCAGCAGCTGGGGACAGGGTAGCCCCCTCCACTTT. The complete variable domain, with remaining parts taken from reference TRBV11-3 and TRBJ1-6, reads EAGVVQSPRYKIIEKKQPVAFWCNPISGHNTLYWYLQNLGQGPELLIRYENEEAVDDSQLPKDRFSAERLKGVDSTLKIQPAELGDSAVYLCASSWGQGSPLHFGNGTRLTVT.

This clonotype was counted many times. V usage is TRBV10-3 and J usage is TRBJ2-6; 9 bases are a match to TRBD1. CDR1 and CDR2 from the germline V gene are ENHRY and SYGVKD. V was pared by 2 bases and J by 0 bases, with 5 bases of the junction left unmatched. This CDR3 comprises 18 residues. The CDR3 DNA sequence: TGTGCCATCAGTGAGATGACAGGGGGAGGCTCTGGGGCCAACGTCCTGACTTTC. Encoded protein: CAISEMTGGGSGANVLTF.

Ten or more counts support this clonotype. V is TRBV20-1 and J is TRBJ2-3; tentatively, D is TRBD2 (7 bases). This CDR3 region has 13 residues. Germline assignment: CDR1 DFQATT and CDR2 SNEGSKA (reference sequence). The germline V and J ends were trimmed by 2 bases and 6 bases, with 12 bases remaining between them. Here the CDR3 reads CSARMRGQDTQYF. In DNA form, the CDR3 reads TGCAGTGCTAGAATGCGGGGGCAGGATACGCAGTATTTT.

Points on this clonotype: This may stem from a read error, because a much larger clone lies one nucleotide away. The V gene is TRBV28, the J gene TRBJ2-3; D could derive from TRBD1 or TRBD2 (5 bases each). Per the germline V gene, CDR1 is MDHEN and CDR2 is SYDVKM. Trimming shortened V by 6 bases and J by 4 bases, and 20 bases separated the two germline ends. The CDR3 covers 16 residues. The chain's CDR3 is CASSLSEGSRADTQYF. DNA of the CDR3: TGTGCCAGCAGCCTAAGCGAGGGGAGTCGCGCAGATACGCAGTATTTT.

A note on this clonotype: Since a much larger clone is just one base distant, this may be a read error. This chain uses TRBV7-2 with TRBJ2-5, with D hard to call. The CDR3 sequence is 11 residues long. From germline, CDR1 is SGHTA and CDR2 FQGNSA. The CDR3: CVSSERETQYF. The CDR3 DNA reads TGTGTCAGCAGCGAGCGAGAGACCCAGTACTTC.

Comment on this clonotype: An end of the junction differs from the germline gene, which may be a read error. V is TRBV5-3 and J is TRBJ2-1; 9 bases agree with TRBD1. TRBV5-3 carries the ORF label, with uncertain function. This CDR3 spans 14 amino acids. DNA for the CDR3: TGTGCCAGCAGCTTGAGGGGACAGGGCAATGAGCAGTTCTTC. Amino acid sequence: CASSLRGQGNEQFF.

Turning to this clonotype: A much larger clone sits a single nucleotide away, making a read error possible. The chain recombines TRBV7-8 with TRBJ1-1, with D perhaps matching TRBD1 (5 bases). The germline V gene encodes CDR1 SGHVS and CDR2 FQNEAQ. The CDR3 contains 19 residues. CDR3 nucleotide sequence: TGTGCCAACAGCTTAAATCTCCCGTTGTGGGGGAGGGATGGCCCTGAAGCTTTCTTT. The encoded protein is CANSLNLPLWGRDGPEAFF.

With respect to this clonotype: One junction end disagrees with the germline gene, perhaps due to a read error. The chain carries TRBV7-6 and TRBJ2-3; 7 bases match TRBD1. The CDR3 loop spans 18 amino acids. Germline-derived CDR1 and CDR2 are SGHVS and FNYEAQ. The CDR3 region has the DNA TGTGCTAGCAGCCCGAGACAGGGTAACCCTCATCCCACAGATACGCAGTATTTT. Translated, it gives CASSPRQGNPHPTDTQYF.

This clonotype has at least ten counts. The chain is built from TRBV7-8 and TRBJ1-5; 8 bases line up with TRBD1. V was pared by 1 base and J by 2 bases, with 4 bases of the junction left unmatched. The CDR3 sequence is 16 residues long. CDR1 is SGHVS and CDR2 is FQNEAQ in the germline V gene. The CDR3 is CASSLVGGQGNQPQHF. The DNA of the CDR3 is TGTGCCAGCAGCTTAGTTGGGGGACAGGGCAATCAGCCCCAGCATTTT.

V gene TRBV4-1 combines with J gene TRBJ1-1, with D uncertain. CDR3 length: 13 amino acids. From germline, CDR1 is MGHRA and CDR2 YSYEKL. The V end was cut by 1 base, the J end by 3 bases, with 6 bases between. The CDR3 sequence is CASSQAWDTEAFF. The CDR3 DNA reads as TGCGCCAGCAGCCAAGCATGGGACACTGAAGCTTTCTTT.

In this sample, this clonotype turned up a few times. V is TRBV7-8 and J is TRBJ1-2; a weak D match, TRBD1 (6 bases). The CDR3 consists of 16 residues. V lost 2 bases and J 2 bases, leaving 15 bases between the germline ends. Germline CDR1 is SGHVS and CDR2 is FQNEAQ. The CDR3 nucleotides read TGTGCCAGCAGCTTAAGTCCCGACAGGTGGAACTATGGCTACACCTTC. It is translated as CASSLSPDRWNYGYTF.

This clonotype was detected only a few times. V gene TRBV6-5 combines with J gene TRBJ2-5; D not resolved. The V and J ends lost 0 bases and 7 bases respectively, with 15 bases between them. Looked up from germline, CDR1 is MNHEY and CDR2 is SVGAGI. This CDR3 contains 15 residues. The CDR3 sequence is CASSYSAQVSGTQYF. For the CDR3, the DNA is TGTGCCAGCAGTTACTCGGCCCAGGTCTCTGGGACCCAGTACTTC.

This clonotype was seen a few times. The rearrangement joins TRBV4-3 to TRBJ1-4; perhaps TRBD1 as D (6 bases). There are 15 residues in the CDR3. Trimming shortened V by 2 bases and J by 5 bases, and 12 bases separated the two germline ends. In germline, CDR1 is LGHNA, CDR2 YSLEER. CDR3 nucleotide sequence: TGCGCCAGCAGCCAAAGGGGGGACTTAAATGAAAAACTGTTTTTT. Its protein is CASSQRGDLNEKLFF.

Comments on this clonotype: The junction and the germline gene differ at one end; a read error may be behind it. The V gene is TRBV7-6, the J gene TRBJ2-7, with D maybe TRBD2 (6 bases). In germline, CDR1 is SGHVS, CDR2 FNYEAQ. The CDR3 runs 15 residues. DNA for the CDR3: TGTACCAGCAGCTTAGTCGGAGGGTCAAGCTACGAGCAGTACTTC. This codes for CTSSLVGGSSYEQYF.